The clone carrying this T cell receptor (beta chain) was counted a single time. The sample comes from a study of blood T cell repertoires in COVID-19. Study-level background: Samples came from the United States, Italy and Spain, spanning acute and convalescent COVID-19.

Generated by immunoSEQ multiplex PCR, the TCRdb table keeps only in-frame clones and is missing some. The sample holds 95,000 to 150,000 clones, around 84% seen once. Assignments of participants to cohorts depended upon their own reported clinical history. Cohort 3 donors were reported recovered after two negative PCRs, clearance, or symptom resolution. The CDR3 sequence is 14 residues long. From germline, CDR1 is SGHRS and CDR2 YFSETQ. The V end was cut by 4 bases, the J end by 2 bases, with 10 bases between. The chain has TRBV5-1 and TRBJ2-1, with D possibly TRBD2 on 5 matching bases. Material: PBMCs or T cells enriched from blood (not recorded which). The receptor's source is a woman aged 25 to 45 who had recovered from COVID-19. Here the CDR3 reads CASSLSGAYNEQFF. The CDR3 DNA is TGCGCCAGCAGCCTCTCCGGGGCCTACAATGAGCAGTTCTTC.